The T cell receptor (beta chain) under discussion was sequenced for a study of shared clonotypes between healthy human individuals. Notes on the study in general: For sorted subsets, rarefaction showed incomplete sequencing despite large depth. Across subsets, estimated richness was generally greater for naive than for memory populations.

Worth noting for this clone: Its antigen is currently unknown.

Data came from immunoSEQ multiplex PCR; TCRdb stores just in-frame clones and leaves some out. The sample contains 2 million to 2.5 million clones, 90% to 95% of which appear only once. Germline values: CDR1 SEHNR, CDR2 FQNEAQ (reference sequence). Trimming shortened V by 0 bases and J by 9 bases, and 9 bases separated the two germline ends. The CDR3 covers 13 residues. Only CD45RO-negative cells positively selected for CCR7 counted as naive CD8 cells, so terminally differentiated effector memory CD45RA+ cells were excluded. The sample was naive CD8+ T cells from PBMCs. The receptor was isolated from a man between 18 and 29 years old in good health. Some clones in this sample may be carry-over from other donors' samples. The rearrangement joins TRBV7-9 to TRBJ2-1, with D perhaps matching TRBD2 (5 bases). For the CDR3, the DNA is TGTGCCAGCAGCTTAGCGGGAGCAACTGAGCAGTTCTTC. Translated: CASSLAGATEQFF.